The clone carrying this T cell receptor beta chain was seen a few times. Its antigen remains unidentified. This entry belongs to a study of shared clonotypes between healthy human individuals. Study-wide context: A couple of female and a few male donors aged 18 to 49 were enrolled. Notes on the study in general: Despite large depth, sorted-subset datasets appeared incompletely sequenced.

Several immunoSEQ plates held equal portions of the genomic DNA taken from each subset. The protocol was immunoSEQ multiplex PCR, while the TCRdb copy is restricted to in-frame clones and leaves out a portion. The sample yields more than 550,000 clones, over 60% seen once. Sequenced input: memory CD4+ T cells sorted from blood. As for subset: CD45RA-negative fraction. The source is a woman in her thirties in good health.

Here the CDR3 reads CASSDRAAYGYTF. The CDR3 coding sequence is TGTGCCAGCAGTGACCGGGCCGCGTATGGCTACACCTTC. The J gene is TRBJ1-2, the V gene TRBV2; D is undetermined. The V and J ends lost 3 bases and 5 bases respectively, with 10 bases between them. The V gene's germline CDR1 is SNHLY and CDR2 FYNNEI. CDR3 size: 13 residues.